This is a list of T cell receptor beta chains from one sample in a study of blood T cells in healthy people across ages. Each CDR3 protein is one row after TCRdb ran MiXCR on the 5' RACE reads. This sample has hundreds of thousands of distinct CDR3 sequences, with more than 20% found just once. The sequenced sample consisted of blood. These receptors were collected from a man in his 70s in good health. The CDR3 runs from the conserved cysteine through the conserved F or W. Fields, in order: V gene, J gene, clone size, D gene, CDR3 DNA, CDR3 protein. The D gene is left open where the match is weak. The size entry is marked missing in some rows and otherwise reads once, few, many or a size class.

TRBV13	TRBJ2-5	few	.	TGTGCCAGCAGATTAGGGGTGGAGACCCAGTACTTC	CASRLGVETQYF
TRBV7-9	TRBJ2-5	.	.	TGTGCCAGCAGCTTAGAATTCTCCGAGACCCAGTACTTC	CASSLEFSETQYF
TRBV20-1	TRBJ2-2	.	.	TGCAGTGCTAGAGATTTGCGGGATAACACCGGGGAGCTGTTTTTT	CSARDLRDNTGELFF
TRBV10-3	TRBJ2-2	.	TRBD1	TGTGCCACCAGTGAGTCGGGGACAGGGAACACCGGGGAGCTGTTTTTT	CATSESGTGNTGELFF
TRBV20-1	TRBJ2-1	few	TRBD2	TGCAGTGCTAGAGATTTCCCCCAGCGGGGGGGGAATGAGCAGTTCTTC	CSARDFPQRGGNEQFF
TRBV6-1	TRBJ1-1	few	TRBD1	TGTGCCAGCAGTGATAAACCGCTGGGACAGATGACTGAAGCTTTCTTT	CASSDKPLGQMTEAFF
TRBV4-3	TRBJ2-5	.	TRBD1	TGCGCCAGCAGCCAAGGCAACAGGGGGCCCCAAGAGACCCAGTACTTC	CASSQGNRGPQETQYF
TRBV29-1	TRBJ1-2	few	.	TGCAGCGCGGCGGGGGCAGATTATGGCTACACCTTC	CSAAGADYGYTF
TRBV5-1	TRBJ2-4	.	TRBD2	TGCGCCAGCAGCCACGGACTAGCGGGACTCGGCAAAAACATTCAGTACTTC	CASSHGLAGLGKNIQYF
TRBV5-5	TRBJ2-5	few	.	TGTGCCAGCAGGGACGAACCACAAGAGACCCAGTACTTC	CASRDEPQETQYF
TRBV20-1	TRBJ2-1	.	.	TGCAGTGCTAGAGATAGCGGCTCCCCGCGGGGTGAGCAGTTCTTC	CSARDSGSPRGEQFF
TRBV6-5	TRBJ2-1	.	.	TGTGCCAGCACCCAGTTCAGCGGAAAGCAGTTCTTC	CASTQFSGKQFF
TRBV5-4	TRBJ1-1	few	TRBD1	TGTGCCAGCAGCTTTGCTCAGGGGGCGCGAGTCACTGAAGCTTTCTTT	CASSFAQGARVTEAFF
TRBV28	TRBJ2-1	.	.	TGTGCCAGCAGAAGAGACATTTTATCCTACAATGAGCAGTTCTTC	CASRRDILSYNEQFF
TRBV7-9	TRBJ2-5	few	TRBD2	TGTGCCAGCAGCCCAACCGGGACTACCCCTGAGCAGTACTTC	CASSPTGTTPEQYF
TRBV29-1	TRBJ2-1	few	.	TGCAGCGTTGATCCCTCGTCCAATGAGCAGTTCTTC	CSVDPSSNEQFF
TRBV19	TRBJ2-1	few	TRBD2	TGTGCCAGTAGTATAGAAGGAAGCCTAGCGGGAGGAGAGCAGTTCTTC	CASSIEGSLAGGEQFF
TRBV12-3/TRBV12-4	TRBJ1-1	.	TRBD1	TGCGCCAGCAGTCGACAGGGGCTGAACGCTGAAGCTTTCTTT	CASSRQGLNAEAFF
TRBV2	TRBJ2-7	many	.	TGTGCCAGCAGTGAAGGGGACTACGAGCAGTACTTC	CASSEGDYEQYF
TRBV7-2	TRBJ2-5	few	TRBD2	TGTGCCAGCAGCTTAGAGGTAGCGGGAGGGCGGGAGACCCAGTACTTC	CASSLEVAGGRETQYF
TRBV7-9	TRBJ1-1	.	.	TGTGCCAGCAGCCTTATTTGGACTGAAGCTTTCTTT	CASSLIWTEAFF
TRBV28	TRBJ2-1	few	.	TGTGCCAGCGCAAGCGGGCCCTCCTACAATGAGCAGTTCTTC	CASASGPSYNEQFF
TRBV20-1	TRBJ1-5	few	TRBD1	TGCAGTGCTACTGCCGGGACAGGGGGCAATCAGCCCCAGCATTTT	CSATAGTGGNQPQHF
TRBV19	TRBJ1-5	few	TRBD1	TGTGCCAGTAGTATAGAAGGGACAGGGGGTCAGCCCCAGCATTTT	CASSIEGTGGQPQHF
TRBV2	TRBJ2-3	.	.	TGTGCCAGCAGTGAAGCGCTTTCGGCCACAGATACGCAGTATTTT	CASSEALSATDTQYF
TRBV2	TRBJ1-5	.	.	TGTGCCAGCAGTGAAAACCAGGGCAATCAGCCCCAGCATTTT	CASSENQGNQPQHF
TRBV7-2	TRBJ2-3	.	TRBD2	TGTGCCAGCAGCTTGGGACTAGCGGGTCTCTCGGGAGATACGCAGTATTTT	CASSLGLAGLSGDTQYF